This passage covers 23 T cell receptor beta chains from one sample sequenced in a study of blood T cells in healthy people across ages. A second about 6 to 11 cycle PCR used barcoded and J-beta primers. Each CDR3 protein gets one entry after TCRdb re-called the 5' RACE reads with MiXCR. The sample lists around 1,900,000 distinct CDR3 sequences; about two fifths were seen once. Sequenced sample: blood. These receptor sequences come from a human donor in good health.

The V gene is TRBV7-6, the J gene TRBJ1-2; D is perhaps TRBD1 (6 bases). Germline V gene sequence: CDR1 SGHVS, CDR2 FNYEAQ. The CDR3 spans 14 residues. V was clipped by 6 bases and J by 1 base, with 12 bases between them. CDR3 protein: CASSWGPLNYGYTF. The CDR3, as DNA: TGTGCCAGCAGTTGGGGGCCACTTAACTATGGCTACACCTTC. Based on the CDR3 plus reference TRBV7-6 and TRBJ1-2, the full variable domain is GAGVSQSPRYKVTKRGQDVALRCDPISGHVSLYWYRQALGQGPEFLTYFNYEAQQDKSGLPNDRFSAERPEGSISTLTIQRTEQRDSAMYRCASSWGPLNYGYTFGSGTRLTVV.

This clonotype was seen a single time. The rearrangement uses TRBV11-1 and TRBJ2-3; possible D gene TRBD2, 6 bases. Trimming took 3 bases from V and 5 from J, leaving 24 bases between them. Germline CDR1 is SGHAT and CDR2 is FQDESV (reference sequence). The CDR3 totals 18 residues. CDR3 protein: CASSFLQGGYLTGDTQYF. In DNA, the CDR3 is TGTGCCAGCAGCTTTCTGCAGGGAGGCTATCTCACGGGAGATACGCAGTATTTT.

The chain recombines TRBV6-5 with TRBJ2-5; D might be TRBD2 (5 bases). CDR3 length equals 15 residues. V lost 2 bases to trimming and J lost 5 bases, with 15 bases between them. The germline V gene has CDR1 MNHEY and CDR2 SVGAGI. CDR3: CASSYQDPRGETQYF. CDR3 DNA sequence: TGTGCCAGCAGTTACCAGGACCCGAGAGGGGAGACCCAGTACTTC.

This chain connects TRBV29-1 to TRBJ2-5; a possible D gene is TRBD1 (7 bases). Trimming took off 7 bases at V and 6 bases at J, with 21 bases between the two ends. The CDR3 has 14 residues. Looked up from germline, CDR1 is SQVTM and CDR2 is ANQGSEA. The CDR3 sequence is CSAEGARGTKTQYF. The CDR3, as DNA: TGCAGCGCGGAGGGGGCGCGGGGTACAAAGACCCAGTACTTC.

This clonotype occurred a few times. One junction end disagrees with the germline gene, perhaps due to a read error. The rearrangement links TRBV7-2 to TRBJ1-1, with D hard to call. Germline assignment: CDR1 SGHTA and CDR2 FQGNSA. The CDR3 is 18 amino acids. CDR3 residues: CASSTKSLRQMGYTEVFF. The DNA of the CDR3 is TGTGCCAGCAGCACCAAGAGCCTCCGGCAAATGGGGTACACTGAAGTTTTCTTT. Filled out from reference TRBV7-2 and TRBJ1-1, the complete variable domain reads GAGVSQSPSNKVTEKGKDVELRCDPISGHTALYWYRQSLGQGLEFLIYFQGNSAPDKSGLPSDRFSAERTGGSVSTLTIQRTQQEDSAVYLCASSTKSLRQMGYTEVFFGQGTRLTVV.

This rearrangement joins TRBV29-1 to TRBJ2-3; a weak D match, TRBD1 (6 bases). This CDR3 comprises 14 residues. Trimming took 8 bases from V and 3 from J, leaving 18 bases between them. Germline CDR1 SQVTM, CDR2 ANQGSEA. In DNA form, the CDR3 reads TGCAGCACAGCCTCCCGGACAGCTACAGATACGCAGTATTTT. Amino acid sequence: CSTASRTATDTQYF.

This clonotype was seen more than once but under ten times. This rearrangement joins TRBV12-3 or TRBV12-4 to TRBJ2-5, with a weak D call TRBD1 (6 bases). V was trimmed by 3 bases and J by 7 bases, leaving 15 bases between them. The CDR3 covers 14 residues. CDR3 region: CASSFSQGSGTQYF. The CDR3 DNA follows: TGTGCCAGCAGTTTCTCACAGGGAAGTGGGACCCAGTACTTC.

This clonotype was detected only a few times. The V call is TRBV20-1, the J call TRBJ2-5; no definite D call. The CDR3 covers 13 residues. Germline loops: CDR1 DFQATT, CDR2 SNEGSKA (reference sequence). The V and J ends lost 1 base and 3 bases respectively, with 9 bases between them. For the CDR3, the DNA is TGCAGTGCTAGAGTGGGGTCCGAAGAGACCCAGTACTTC. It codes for CSARVGSEETQYF.

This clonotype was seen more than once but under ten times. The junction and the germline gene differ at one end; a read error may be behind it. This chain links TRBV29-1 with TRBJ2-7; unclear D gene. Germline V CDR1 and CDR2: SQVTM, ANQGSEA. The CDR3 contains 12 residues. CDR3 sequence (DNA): TGCGGCGTTGTAGGGTCCTCCTACGAGCAGTACTTC. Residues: CGVVGSSYEQYF.

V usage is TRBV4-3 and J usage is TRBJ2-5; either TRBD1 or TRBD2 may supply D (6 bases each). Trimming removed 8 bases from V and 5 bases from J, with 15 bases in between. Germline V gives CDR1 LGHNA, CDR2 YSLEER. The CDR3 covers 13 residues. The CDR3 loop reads CASGRTAGETQYF. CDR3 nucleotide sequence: TGCGCCAGCGGGAGGACAGCCGGGGAGACCCAGTACTTC.

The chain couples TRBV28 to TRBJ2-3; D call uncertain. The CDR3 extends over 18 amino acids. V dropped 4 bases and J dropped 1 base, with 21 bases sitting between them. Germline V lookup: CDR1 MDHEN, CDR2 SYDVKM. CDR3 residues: CASSSYRDRDPGTDTQYF. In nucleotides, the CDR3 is TGTGCCAGCAGTTCCTATCGCGATCGTGATCCGGGCACAGATACGCAGTATTTT.

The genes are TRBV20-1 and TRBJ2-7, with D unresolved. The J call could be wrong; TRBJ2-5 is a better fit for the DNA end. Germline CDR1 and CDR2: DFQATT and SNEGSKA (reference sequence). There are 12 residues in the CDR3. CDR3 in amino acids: CSAREVPETQYF. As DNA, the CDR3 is TGCAGTGCTAGAGAAGTTCCCGAGACCCAGTACTTC.

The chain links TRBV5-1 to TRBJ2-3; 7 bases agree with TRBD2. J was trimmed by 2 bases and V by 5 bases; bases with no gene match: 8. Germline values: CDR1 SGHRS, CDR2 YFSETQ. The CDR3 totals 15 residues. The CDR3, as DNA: TGCGCCAGCAGAAACAGCGGGGCACCCACAGATACGCAGTATTTT. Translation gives CASRNSGAPTDTQYF.

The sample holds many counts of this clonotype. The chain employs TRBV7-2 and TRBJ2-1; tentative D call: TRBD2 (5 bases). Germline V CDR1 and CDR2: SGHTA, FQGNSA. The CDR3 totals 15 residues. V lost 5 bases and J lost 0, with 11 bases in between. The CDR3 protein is CASSLVASSYNEQFF. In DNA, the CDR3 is TGTGCCAGCAGCCTCGTAGCGAGCTCCTACAATGAGCAGTTCTTC.

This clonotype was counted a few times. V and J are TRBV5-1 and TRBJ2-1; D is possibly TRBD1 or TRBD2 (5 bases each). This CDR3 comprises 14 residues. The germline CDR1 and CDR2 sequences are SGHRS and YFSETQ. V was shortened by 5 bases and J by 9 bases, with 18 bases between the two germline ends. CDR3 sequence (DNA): TGCGCCAGCAGGGGGGTTGGGCGTCCTGGTGAGCAGTTCTTC. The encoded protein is CASRGVGRPGEQFF.

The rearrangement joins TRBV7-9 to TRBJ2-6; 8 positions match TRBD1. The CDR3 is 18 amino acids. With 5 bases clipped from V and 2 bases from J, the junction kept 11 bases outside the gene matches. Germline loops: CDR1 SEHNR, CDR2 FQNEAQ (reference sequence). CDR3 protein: CASSQRQGARAGANVLTF. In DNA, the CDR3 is TGTGCCAGCAGCCAACGGCAGGGGGCGAGGGCTGGGGCCAACGTCCTGACTTTC.

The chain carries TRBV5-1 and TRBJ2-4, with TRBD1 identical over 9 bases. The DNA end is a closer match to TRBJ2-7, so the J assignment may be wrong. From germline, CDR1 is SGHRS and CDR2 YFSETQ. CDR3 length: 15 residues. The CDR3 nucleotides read TGCGCCAGCAGCTCGGATCCGACAGGGGGTTACGAGCAGTACTTC. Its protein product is CASSSDPTGGYEQYF.

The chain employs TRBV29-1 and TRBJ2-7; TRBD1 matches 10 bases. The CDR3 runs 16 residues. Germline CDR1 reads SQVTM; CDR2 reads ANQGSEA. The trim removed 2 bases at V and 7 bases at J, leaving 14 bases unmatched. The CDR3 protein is CSVETFSDRGTGEQYF. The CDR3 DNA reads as TGCAGCGTTGAAACCTTCTCGGACAGGGGGACGGGAGAGCAGTACTTC.

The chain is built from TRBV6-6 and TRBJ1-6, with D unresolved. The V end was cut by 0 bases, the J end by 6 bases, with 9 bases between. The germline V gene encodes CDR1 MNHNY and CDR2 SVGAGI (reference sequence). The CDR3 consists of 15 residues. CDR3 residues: CASSYSVRVNSPLHF. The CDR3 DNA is TGTGCCAGCAGTTACTCGGTACGGGTTAATTCACCCCTCCACTTT.

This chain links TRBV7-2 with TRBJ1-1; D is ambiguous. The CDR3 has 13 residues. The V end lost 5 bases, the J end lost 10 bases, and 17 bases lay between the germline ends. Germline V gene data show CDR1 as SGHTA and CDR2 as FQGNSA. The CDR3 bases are TGTGCCAGCAGCCTCGGAGGCGCCCCGGGAGCTTTCTTT. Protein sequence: CASSLGGAPGAFF.

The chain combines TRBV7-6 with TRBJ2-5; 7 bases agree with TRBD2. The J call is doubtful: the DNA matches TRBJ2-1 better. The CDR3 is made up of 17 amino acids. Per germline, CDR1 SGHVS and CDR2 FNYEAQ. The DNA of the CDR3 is TGTGCCAGCAGCTTATTGGGACTATCCTCCACTCGTGAGACCCAGTTCTTC. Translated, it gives CASSLLGLSSTRETQFF.

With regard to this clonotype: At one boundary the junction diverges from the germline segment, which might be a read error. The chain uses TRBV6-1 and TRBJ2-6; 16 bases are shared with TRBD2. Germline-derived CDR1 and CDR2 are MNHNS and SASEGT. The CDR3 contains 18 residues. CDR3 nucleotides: TGTGCCAGCAGTCCGGGACTAGCGGGGGGGCTTGGGGCCAACGTCCTGTCTTTC. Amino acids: CASSPGLAGGLGANVLSF.

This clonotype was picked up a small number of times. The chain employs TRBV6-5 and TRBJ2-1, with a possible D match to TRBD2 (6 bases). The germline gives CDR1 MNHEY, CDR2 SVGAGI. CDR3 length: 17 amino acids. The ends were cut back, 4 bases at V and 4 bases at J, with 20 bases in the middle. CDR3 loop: CASSSLVEGGVYNEQFF. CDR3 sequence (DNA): TGTGCCAGCAGTTCACTCGTCGAGGGCGGGGTATACAATGAGCAGTTCTTC.